This is a list of T cell receptor beta chains from one sample in a study of blood T cell repertoires in COVID-19. Sequenced by immunoSEQ multiplex PCR; TCRdb stores in-frame clones only, minus some. The repertoire has approximately 300,000 clones, 85% to 90% of them found once; the top ten carry more than 9%. Sample: PBMCs or T cells enriched from blood (not recorded which). The receptor source for this set is a woman aged 18-35 years who had recovered from COVID-19. Both conserved end residues are part of each CDR3. The order of the fields is V gene, J gene, CDR3 protein.

>TRBV18|TRBJ2-5
CASSPSAEGETQYF
>TRBV7-2|TRBJ1-4
CASSWLQGGKLFF
>TRBV2|TRBJ1-1
CASSEQGPENTEAFF
>TRBV29-1|TRBJ2-5
CSVDGTAHGSWETQYF
>TRBV11-2|TRBJ2-7
CASSRAQGRTTYEQYF
>TRBV4-2|TRBJ2-1
CASSQDVLVGTRQHEQFF
>TRBV7-9|TRBJ1-2
CASSLDRGRNGYTF
>TRBV7-9|TRBJ2-2
CASSPSLVTGELFF
>TRBV5-1|TRBJ2-5
CASSFSGRYQETQYF
>TRBV5-1|TRBJ1-1
CASSLSGGSLNTEAFF
>TRBV3-1/TRBV3-2|TRBJ1-5
CASSQGWPGVKPQHF
>TRBV27|TRBJ2-7
CASSLSTGQIVPEQYF
>TRBV7-2|TRBJ1-4
CASSSSGGSDEKLFF
>TRBV4-1|TRBJ2-2
CASSQDRSQGSTGELFF
>TRBV5-1|TRBJ2-7
CASSFQPGLNYEQYF
>TRBV15|TRBJ2-2
CATSSSDRGLGELFF
>TRBV19|TRBJ2-7
CASSSTWGESQYF
>TRBV5-1|TRBJ1-2
CASSLLPTNYGYTF
>TRBV6-5|TRBJ1-5
CASSYSSRANQPQHF
>TRBV7-8|TRBJ1-3
CASSPLDISWTGNTIYF
>TRBV3-1/TRBV3-2|TRBJ1-4
CASSQEGWRGLNEKLFF
>TRBV3-1/TRBV3-2|TRBJ2-7
CASSPRGYEQYF
>TRBV7-3|TRBJ1-4
CASSRFRGEKLFF
>TRBV5-6|TRBJ2-7
CASSSWRRTYEQYF
>TRBV5-3|TRBJ2-5
CARSPGLAGAEIEETQYF
>TRBV12-5|TRBJ1-5
CASGWHTGPEIQPQHF
>TRBV2|TRBJ2-1
CASSELGYNEQFF
>TRBV5-6|TRBJ1-2
CASSRVDYGYTF
>TRBV9|TRBJ2-1
CASSSWTSGDYNEQFF
>TRBV4-1|TRBJ2-7
CASSPGRGRKDYYEQYF
>TRBV19|TRBJ2-1
CASSFRTAHNEQFF
>TRBV4-2|TRBJ2-1
CASSQQREGRNEQFF
>TRBV11-2|TRBJ2-1
CASSSRGLAGGGLGNEQFF
>TRBV27|TRBJ2-7
CASRGGPHEQYF
>TRBV5-4|TRBJ2-5
CASSPSGGAVETQYF
>TRBV18|TRBJ2-6
CASSNRYVTGVRTGQSGANVLTF
>TRBV6-5|TRBJ1-2
CASSIRTGNNYGYTF
>TRBV19|TRBJ2-7
CASTLWDSGSYEQYF
>TRBV5-1|TRBJ1-1
CASSLSGRNTEAFF
>TRBV19|TRBJ1-5
CASSGQGGNQPQHF
>TRBV30|TRBJ1-5
CAGAPAGAQPQHF
>TRBV6-6|TRBJ1-1
CASRHGQTNTEAFF
>TRBV28|TRBJ1-4
CASSLGQVATNEKLFF
>TRBV27|TRBJ1-6
CASRDTQGSPLHF
>TRBV14|TRBJ2-7
CASSQDLASYEQYF
>TRBV14|TRBJ1-2
CASSQVLGGRGVYDYGYTF
>TRBV3-1/TRBV3-2|TRBJ2-2
CASSQGWGLVEQTGELFF
>TRBV28|TRBJ2-7
CASYFRNGEQYF
>TRBV3-1/TRBV3-2|TRBJ1-3
CASSQAGSGNTIYF
>TRBV5-4|TRBJ2-5
CASSWDREETQYF
>TRBV10-3|TRBJ1-2
CAISEAEGRGYTF
>TRBV5-6|TRBJ1-1
CASSLDRGWVNTEAFF
>TRBV6-5|TRBJ1-1
CASSPRGSNTEAFF